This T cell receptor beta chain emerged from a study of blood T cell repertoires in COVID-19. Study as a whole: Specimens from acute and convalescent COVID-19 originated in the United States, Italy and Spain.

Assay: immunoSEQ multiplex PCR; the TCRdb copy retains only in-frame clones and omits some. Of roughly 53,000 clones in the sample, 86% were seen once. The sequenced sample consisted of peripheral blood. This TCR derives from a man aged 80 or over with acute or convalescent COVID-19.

CDR3 DNA sequence: TGTGCCAGCAGCCACTCGACCGGCGGGGCCCAGCATTTT. Encoded protein: CASSHSTGGAQHF. The chain employs TRBV3-1 (or the pseudogene TRBV3-2) and TRBJ1-5; no reliable D call. Germline loops: CDR1 LGHDT, CDR2 YNNKEL (reference sequence). The CDR3 has 13 amino acids. V lost 3 bases and J 11 bases, leaving 14 bases between the germline ends.